What follows are 29 T cell receptor beta chains derived from one specimen sequenced in a study of T cells in Graves' hyperthyroidism and ophthalmopathy. The TCR beta CDR3 regions underwent amplification using RNA transcripts as the source. Carried out on the TCR CDR3, a first-round RT-PCR used the HTBI primer set. One entry per CDR3 protein results from TCRdb running MiXCR on the multiplex PCR reads. The sample contains 75,000 to 100,000 distinct CDR3 sequences, roughly 40% of which appear only once. The specimen sequenced was peripheral blood or thyroid tissue (not recorded which). The receptors were sampled from a woman in her thirties with Graves' hyperthyroidism.

Many counts were recorded for this clonotype. The chain joins TRBV20-1 to TRBJ2-7; 7 bases are shared with TRBD2. The germline V gene encodes CDR1 DFQATT and CDR2 SNEGSKA (reference sequence). This CDR3 has 12 amino acids. The CDR3 sequence is CRAGVGSYEQYF. The CDR3 DNA reads TGCAGGGCGGGGGTGGGGTCCTACGAGCAGTACTTC.

Only a few counts were recorded for this clonotype. The chain combines TRBV2 with TRBJ1-2; 8 bases are a match to TRBD1. Germline values: CDR1 SNHLY, CDR2 FYNNEI. CDR3 length: 11 residues. V was clipped by 4 bases and J by 8 bases; unmatched bases: 0. CDR3 DNA: TGTGCCAGCAGTGCAGGGGGCGGCTACACCTTC. This translates into CASSAGGGYTF.

This clonotype was detected many times. This chain links TRBV20-1 with TRBJ1-2; D uncertain. The CDR3 consists of 13 residues. V lost 7 bases and J lost 0, with 12 bases in between. Germline V gene lookup returns CDR1 DFQATT and CDR2 SNEGSKA (reference sequence). The CDR3 here is CSGLAGSNYGYTF. The CDR3 nucleotides are TGCAGTGGATTAGCCGGCTCTAACTATGGCTACACCTTC.

Many counts were recorded for this clonotype. The rearrangement links TRBV25-1 to TRBJ2-7; 8 bases map to TRBD1. The CDR3 totals 13 residues. Germline loops: CDR1 MGHDK, CDR2 SYGVNS. Trimming at V came to 3 bases and at J to 3 bases, leaving 1 base not matched to a gene. In nucleotides, the CDR3 is TGTGCCAGCAGTGAGACAGGGGTCTACGAGCAGTACTTC. This codes for CASSETGVYEQYF.

In nucleotides, the CDR3 is TGCAGTGCGTGGGACAGGGAGGCCACCCAGTACTTC. Its protein product is CSAWDREATQYF. The J gene is TRBJ2-5, the V gene TRBV20-1, with 9 bases identical to TRBD1. The CDR3 has 12 amino acids. V shed 6 bases, J shed 8 bases, and the junction held 7 bases outside the gene matches. CDR1 DFQATT and CDR2 SNEGSKA come from the germline V gene (reference sequence).

This rearrangement joins TRBV20-1 to TRBJ2-7; TRBD2 matches 9 bases. Per germline, CDR1 DFQATT and CDR2 SNEGSKA (reference sequence). Losses at the gene ends were 7 bases for V and 2 bases for J; bases not matched to a gene: 3. The CDR3 is 12 residues long. CDR3 amino acids: CSGREGAYEQYF. CDR3 coding DNA: TGCAGTGGGCGGGAGGGCGCCTACGAGCAGTACTTC.

This clonotype came up many times. The chain recombines TRBV5-4 with TRBJ1-1; D possibly corresponds to TRBD1 (6 bases). CDR1 and CDR2 from the germline V gene are SGHNT and YYREEE (reference sequence). The CDR3 has 14 amino acids. Trimming stripped 2 bases from V and 5 bases from J, with 13 bases between. The DNA for the CDR3 is TGTGCCAGCAGCTTCTCACCGAGGGGGACTGAAGCTTTCTTT. Its protein product is CASSFSPRGTEAFF.

The sample holds many counts of this clonotype. V usage is TRBV12-3 or TRBV12-4 and J usage is TRBJ1-4, with D uncertain. The V and J ends lost 0 bases and 3 bases respectively, with 5 bases between them. The length of the CDR3 is 14 residues. The CDR3 DNA is TGTGCCAGCAGTTTAGCTTACGCTAATGAAAAACTGTTTTTT. Protein sequence: CASSLAYANEKLFF.

This chain links TRBV9 with TRBJ2-5, with 12 bases lining up with TRBD2. CDR1 SGDLS and CDR2 YYNGEE come from the germline V gene. The CDR3 is 14 amino acids. The junction had 4 bases not matched to a gene; V was cut back by 6 bases and J by 4 bases. CDR3 in amino acids: CASTLAGGPETQYF. CDR3 sequence (DNA): TGTGCCAGCACCCTAGCGGGAGGGCCAGAGACCCAGTACTTC.

The V and J genes are TRBV30 and TRBJ1-2; 11 bases match TRBD1. CDR3 length equals 16 residues. Germline values: CDR1 GTSNPN, CDR2 SVGIG (reference sequence). Germline trimming cut 0 bases from V and 4 bases from J; bases unmatched to any gene: 7. CDR3 in DNA: TGTGCCTGGAGTGTAAACCGGGACAGGGGGTCCTATGGCTACACCTTC. It yields the protein CAWSVNRDRGSYGYTF. Looking up the rest from reference TRBV30 and TRBJ1-2 gives the full variable domain: SQTIHQWPATLVQPVGSPLSLECTVEGTSNPNLYWYRQAAGRGLQLLFYSVGIGQISSEVPQNLSASRPQDRQFILSSKKLLLSDSGFYLCAWSVNRDRGSYGYTFGSGTRLTVV.

V is TRBV15 and J is TRBJ1-1, with D perhaps matching TRBD1 (5 bases). The ends were cut back, 3 bases at V and 6 bases at J, with 14 bases in the middle. Germline lookup yields CDR1 LNHNV and CDR2 YYDKDF (reference sequence). CDR3 size: 14 residues. CDR3 nucleotides: TGTGCCACCAGCAGCGGAGGCGGGGCTCCTGAAGCTTTCTTT. As protein: CATSSGGGAPEAFF.

This clonotype has ten or more counts. J is TRBJ1-6 and V is TRBV6-5; D is ambiguous. V lost 2 bases and J lost 9, with 14 bases in between. The CDR3 contains 15 residues. Germline values: CDR1 MNHEY, CDR2 SVGAGI. The CDR3 nucleotides read TGTGCCAGCAGTTACCAGGACGGCAGTCGTTCACCCCTCCACTTT. It translates to CASSYQDGSRSPLHF.

This clonotype has a count of ten or more. The gene calls are TRBV5-4 and TRBJ2-7; 7 nucleotides agree with TRBD2. The V gene's germline CDR1 is SGHNT and CDR2 YYREEE (reference sequence). Trimming removed 9 bases from V and 5 bases from J; junction bases left unmatched: 20. This CDR3 has 16 residues. The CDR3 coding sequence is TGTGCCATTCACATGGGGCCGGGAGGCCGGTTCGACGAGCAGTACTTC. Translation: CAIHMGPGGRFDEQYF.

V and J are TRBV7-9 and TRBJ2-3; D is perhaps TRBD2 (5 bases). The CDR3 spans 16 residues. The V end lost 2 bases, the J end lost 7 bases, and 19 bases lay between the germline ends. CDR1 SEHNR and CDR2 FQNEAQ come from the germline V gene (reference sequence). In DNA form, the CDR3 reads TGTGCCAGCAGCTTATCTTGGGAGTCGGAAGGGAATACGCAGTATTTT. As protein: CASSLSWESEGNTQYF.

This clonotype occurred once. The junction does not match germline at one end; this may be a read error. The chain carries TRBV15 and TRBJ1-5, with TRBD1 as a possible D gene (6 bases). Germline V gives CDR1 LNHNV, CDR2 YYDKDF (reference sequence). The CDR3 loop spans 21 amino acids. CDR3 loop: CATSGDSGGGGGFGRDQPQHF. Written as DNA, the CDR3 is TGTGCCACCAGCGGAGATTCCGGGGGAGGGGGTGGATTTGGTCGGGATCAGCCCCAGCATTTT.

This clonotype was counted many times. The chain employs TRBV20-1 and TRBJ2-6; the D is unclear. Germline values: CDR1 DFQATT, CDR2 SNEGSKA (reference sequence). V gave up 4 bases and J gave up 0 bases, with 4 bases separating them. CDR3 length: 13 amino acids. This CDR3 reads CSAINSGANVLTF. In nucleotides, the CDR3 is TGCAGTGCTATAAACTCTGGGGCCAACGTCCTGACTTTC.

V and J are TRBV7-9 and TRBJ2-7; D is uncertain. V was pared by 2 bases and J by 7 bases, with 15 bases between. This CDR3 has 14 residues. Germline CDR1 SEHNR, CDR2 FQNEAQ (reference sequence). The chain's CDR3 is CASSLYSGDGEQYF. Written as DNA, the CDR3 is TGTGCCAGCAGCTTATATTCTGGGGATGGTGAGCAGTACTTC.

The chain has TRBV7-8 and TRBJ1-2; D is ambiguous. V was pared by 6 bases and J by 6 bases, with 17 bases between. Germline assignment: CDR1 SGHVS and CDR2 FQNEAQ. The CDR3 is made up of 14 amino acids. The CDR3, as DNA: TGTGCCAGCAGTCCCGAGGCGGCCGGGGATGGCTACACCTTC. Translating gives CASSPEAAGDGYTF.

With respect to this clonotype: A clone one base away is much larger, so this may be a read error. The rearrangement uses TRBV4-3 and TRBJ1-2; tentative D call: TRBD1 (6 bases). The CDR3 covers 16 residues. V was shortened by 0 bases and J by 7 bases, with 18 bases between the two germline ends. From germline, CDR1 is LGHNA and CDR2 YSLEER. Written as DNA, the CDR3 is TGCGCCAGCAGCCAAGAGGTTTCGGGGGCAGGAGGTGGCTACACCTTC. It yields the protein CASSQEVSGAGGGYTF.

This chain uses TRBV20-1 with TRBJ1-2, with 10 bases that match TRBD1. Germline-derived CDR1 and CDR2 are DFQATT and SNEGSKA (reference sequence). The CDR3 extends over 16 amino acids. Unmatched junction bases numbered 13, after V lost 4 bases and J lost 5 bases. Here the CDR3 DNA reads TGCAGTGCTATTGACAGGGGGCGCATTCTTCCATATGGCTACACCTTC. Translating it yields CSAIDRGRILPYGYTF.

This clonotype was observed at least ten times. The chain joins TRBV29-1 to TRBJ2-7; maybe TRBD1 (6 bases). Trimming stripped 4 bases from V and 1 base from J, with 20 bases between. From germline, CDR1 is SQVTM and CDR2 ANQGSEA. The CDR3 is 16 amino acids. The chain's CDR3 is CSVGVRGLRFSYEQYF. As DNA, the CDR3 is TGCAGCGTTGGTGTCAGGGGCCTGCGGTTTTCCTACGAGCAGTACTTC.

The V gene is TRBV9, the J gene TRBJ2-3, with 12 bases aligning to TRBD2. Germline loops: CDR1 SGDLS, CDR2 YYNGEE. The J segment lost 0 bases and the V segment lost 7 bases, leaving 0 bases of the junction unmatched. The CDR3 loop spans 14 amino acids. The CDR3, as DNA: TGTGCCAGCGGACTAGCGGGGAGCACAGATACGCAGTATTTT. It codes for CASGLAGSTDTQYF. Combining the CDR3 with reference TRBV9 and TRBJ2-3 gives the whole variable domain DSGVTQTPKHLITATGQRVTLRCSPRSGDLSVYWYQQSLDQGLQFLIQYYNGEERAKGNILERFSAQQFPDLHSELNLSSLELGDSALYFCASGLAGSTDTQYFGPGTRLTVL.

This clonotype was counted at least ten times. The chain joins TRBV5-5 to TRBJ1-5; D is uncertain. Per germline, CDR1 SGHKS and CDR2 YYEKEE (reference sequence). Trimming took 0 bases from V and 1 from J, leaving 2 bases between them. This CDR3 is built from 13 residues. The CDR3 coding sequence is TGTGCCAGCAGCTTGGGGAGCAATCAGCCCCAGCATTTT. This translates into CASSLGSNQPQHF. The full variable domain, with the rest looked up from reference TRBV5-5 and TRBJ1-5, is DAGVTQSPTHLIKTRGQQVTLRCSPISGHKSVSWYQQVLGQGPQFIFQYYEKEERGRGNFPDRFSARQFPNYSSELNVNALLLGDSALYLCASSLGSNQPQHFGDGTRLSIL.

This clonotype was seen at least ten times. The chain combines TRBV12-3 or TRBV12-4 with TRBJ1-3; 7 bases match TRBD1. The CDR3 is made up of 15 amino acids. The trim removed 6 bases at V and 2 bases at J, leaving 7 bases unmatched. The CDR3 DNA sequence: TGTGCCAGCAGGCGGAAGACAGGGACTGGAAACACCATATATTTT. This codes for CASRRKTGTGNTIYF.

The sample holds many counts of this clonotype. The DNA of the CDR3 is TGTGCCAGCCCCTTCAGGGGGACCTCTGAAGCTTTCTTT. The encoded protein is CASPFRGTSEAFF. V and J are TRBV2 and TRBJ1-1, with TRBD1 matching 7 bases. The CDR3 length is 13 residues. Germline lookup yields CDR1 SNHLY and CDR2 FYNNEI. The ends lost 8 bases at V and 6 bases at J; junction bases unmatched: 9.

J is TRBJ1-1 and V is TRBV2; weak D call: TRBD1 (6 bases). V was shortened by 8 bases and J by 0 bases, with 10 bases between the two germline ends. The CDR3 loop spans 13 amino acids. Germline CDR1 is SNHLY and CDR2 is FYNNEI. CDR3 nucleotide sequence: TGTGCCAGCGACAGGTCCATGAACACTGAAGCTTTCTTT. Its protein is CASDRSMNTEAFF.

This clonotype has ten or more counts. The chain uses TRBV5-1 and TRBJ2-5, with unresolved D. Germline CDR1 SGHRS, CDR2 YFSETQ. The CDR3 is made up of 14 amino acids. Trimming took 0 bases from V and 4 from J, leaving 10 bases between them. The CDR3, as DNA: TGCGCCAGCAGCTTGGTGGCCAGCGCAGAGACCCAGTACTTC. It encodes CASSLVASAETQYF.

The rearrangement links TRBV7-9 to TRBJ2-7, with TRBD1 matching 9 bases. Per the germline V gene, CDR1 is SEHNR and CDR2 is FQNEAQ (reference sequence). Losses at the gene ends were 5 bases for V and 2 bases for J; bases not matched to a gene: 13. The CDR3 sequence is 17 residues long. CDR3 protein: CASSPPPGQGRTYEQYF. As DNA, the CDR3 is TGTGCCAGCAGCCCCCCCCCGGGACAGGGTCGAACCTACGAGCAGTACTTC.

This clonotype has at least ten counts. The chain employs TRBV2 and TRBJ1-3; D ambiguous. The CDR3 has 15 residues. With 5 bases removed from V and 2 bases from J, the gap between germline ends came to 13 bases. Germline V gene sequence: CDR1 SNHLY, CDR2 FYNNEI. The CDR3 is CASSPPGVAGNTIYF. The CDR3 DNA sequence: TGTGCCAGCAGTCCCCCCGGAGTGGCTGGAAACACCATATATTTT.